This record concerns one TCR beta chain sequence. The CDR3 has 12 residues. Trimming took 5 bases from V and 3 from J, leaving 7 bases between them. Germline V gene sequence: CDR1 LNHDA, CDR2 SQIVND (reference sequence). These data come from a study of blood T cell repertoires in COVID-19. Method: immunoSEQ multiplex PCR; TCRdb's copy keeps in-frame clones and lacks some. Of 150,000 to 200,000 clones detected, roughly four fifths appear once; the ten largest clones hold approximately 10%. The V gene is TRBV19, the J gene TRBJ2-5, with D maybe TRBD1 (5 bases). The receptor comes from a human donor in a cohort sampled during active COVID-19. Sequences were obtained from peripheral blood. The CDR3 bases are TGTGCCAGTAGTCCCAGGGAAGAGACCCAGTACTTC. It codes for CASSPREETQYF.